The clone carrying this T cell receptor beta chain was seen a few times. In the authors' methods: Nucleated cell counts were estimated from reference gene primer amplification. Profiling relied on immunoSEQ multiplex PCR, and the TCRdb table lists in-frame clones only, not all of them. D and trimming were read from the DNA, whereas the V and J calls and clone size are those reported in that table. The data hold tens of thousands of clones, with 89% observed a single time. The data are from a study of blood T cell repertoires in COVID-19. Overall study: Acute and convalescent COVID-19 samples came from the United States, Italy and Spain. The analysed material was cDNA or gDNA that came from T cells, B-cell-depleted T cells, or PBMCs.

The CDR3 consists of 15 residues. In germline, CDR1 is MGHRA, CDR2 YSYEKL. Trimming cost V 3 bases and J 4 bases, with 13 bases left between them. This TCR derives from a human donor with acute or convalescent COVID-19. The donor label of this sample is uncertain. The chain has TRBV4-1 and TRBJ1-5, with D possibly being TRBD1 (6 bases). Sample: peripheral blood. The chain's CDR3 is CASSQGTPPNQPQHF. CDR3 nucleotides: TGCGCCAGCAGCCAGGGGACACCCCCGAATCAGCCCCAGCATTTT.